The rows below give T cell receptor beta chains drawn from one sample of a study of CD8+ T cells in alopecia areata. Sequencing was performed with immunoSEQ multiplex PCR; in TCRdb, only in-frame clones are kept and a portion is missing. The profile shows 190,000 or so clones, roughly 64% of them singletons. The specimen was CD8+ T cells sorted from blood, collected at week 24, from a patient treated with tofacitinib. Source of these receptors: a human donor with alopecia areata. Each CDR3 is given with its conserved first and last residue. D genes are given only for firm matches. Not every row has a clone size; where given, it reads once, few, many or a size class.

>TRBV4-2|TRBJ2-5|NA|NA
CASSQGVSAQYF
TGTGCCAGCAGCCAAGGAGTTTCGGCCCAGTACTTC
>TRBV15|TRBJ1-5|NA|NA
CATSRGNQPQHF
TGTGCCACCAGCCGTGGTAATCAGCCCCAGCATTTT
>TRBV6-6|TRBJ2-7|TRBD1|NA
CASSLDGTGSSYEQYF
TGTGCCAGCAGTCTGGACGGGACAGGGAGTTCCTACGAGCAGTACTTC
>TRBV5-6|TRBJ2-3|NA|NA
CASSEGGYTQYF
TGTGCCAGCAGCGAAGGGGGGTATACGCAGTATTTT
>TRBV5-1|TRBJ2-7|NA|NA
CATPEQYF
TGCGCCACCCCCGAGCAGTACTTC
>TRBV10-3|TRBJ2-2|NA|NA
CAIGLESGELFF
TGTGCCATCGGCCTGGAAAGCGGGGAGCTGTTTTTT
>TRBV27|TRBJ2-7|TRBD1|NA
CASSLGGQGRYEQYF
TGTGCCAGCAGTTTAGGGGGACAGGGTCGGTACGAGCAGTACTTC
>TRBV29-1|TRBJ1-1|NA|NA
CSVVGHEAFF
TGCAGCGTTGTAGGTCACGAAGCTTTCTTT
>TRBV29-1|TRBJ1-1|NA|few
CSVESGVNTEAFF
TGCAGCGTTGAAAGTGGAGTGAACACTGAAGCTTTCTTT
>TRBV27|TRBJ1-6|NA|NA
CASSLGTVETLNSPLHF
TGTGCCAGCAGTCTAGGGACCGTTGAGACCCTCAATTCACCCCTCCACTTT
>TRBV14|TRBJ2-1|NA|NA
CASSQVRVNHEQFF
TGTGCCAGCAGCCAAGTTAGGGTGAACCATGAGCAGTTCTTC
>TRBV19|TRBJ1-1|NA|NA
CASNYRMNTEAFF
TGTGCCAGTAACTACAGGATGAACACTGAAGCTTTCTTT
>TRBV9|TRBJ2-1|NA|NA
CASSVGGGSYNEQFF
TGTGCCAGCAGCGTAGGAGGTGGCTCCTACAATGAGCAGTTCTTC
>TRBV27|TRBJ1-5|NA|NA
CASSFWGANQPQHF
TGTGCCAGCAGTTTTTGGGGGGCGAATCAGCCCCAGCATTTT
>TRBV4-1|TRBJ2-5|TRBD1|once
CASSQYPRGSRETQYF
TGCGCCAGCAGCCAATACCCCAGGGGGTCTCGGGAGACCCAGTACTTC
>TRBV30|TRBJ1-1|NA|NA
CAWSTMENTEAFF
TGTGCCTGGAGTACTATGGAGAACACTGAAGCTTTCTTT
>TRBV30|TRBJ2-7|NA|few
CAWSDGAYEQYF
TGTGCCTGGAGTGACGGGGCCTACGAGCAGTACTTC
>TRBV5-1|TRBJ1-4|NA|NA
CASSAEPATNEKLFF
TGCGCCAGCAGCGCCGAACCAGCAACTAATGAAAAACTGTTTTTT
>TRBV5-6|TRBJ2-3|TRBD2|NA
CASSPDSGGPHRDTQYF
TGTGCCAGCAGCCCCGACAGCGGGGGGCCCCACCGGGATACGCAGTATTTT
>TRBV15|TRBJ1-1|NA|NA
CATSEDRGFTEAFF
TGTGCCACCAGCGAAGACCGGGGTTTCACTGAAGCTTTCTTT
>TRBV29-1|TRBJ1-2|NA|few
CSVGRDTANYGYTF
TGCAGCGTTGGCCGGGACACCGCTAACTATGGCTACACCTTC
>TRBV7-6|TRBJ2-1|NA|NA
CASSWAPVNEQFF
TGTGCCAGCAGCTGGGCCCCGGTCAATGAGCAGTTCTTC
>TRBV4-1|TRBJ2-1|NA|few
CASSQGRTWNEQFF
TGCGCCAGCAGCCAAGGAAGAACGTGGAATGAGCAGTTCTTC
>TRBV27|TRBJ1-2|NA|few
CASSLGSGYGYTF
TGTGCCAGCAGTTTGGGGTCGGGGTATGGCTACACCTTC
>TRBV14|TRBJ2-7|NA|NA
CASSFEGYEQYF
TGTGCCAGCAGCTTTGAGGGGTACGAGCAGTACTTC
>TRBV7-2|TRBJ2-3|NA|NA
CASSFLSTVPSTDTQYF
TGTGCCAGCAGCTTCCTCTCGACGGTCCCTAGCACAGATACGCAGTATTTT
>TRBV4-1|TRBJ1-1|NA|NA
CASSQDDFRGDTEAFF
TGCGCCAGCAGCCAAGATGATTTTAGGGGAGACACTGAAGCTTTCTTT
>TRBV10-3|TRBJ2-5|NA|few
CAIGEDSLQETQYF
TGTGCCATTGGAGAGGACAGCCTCCAAGAGACCCAGTACTTC
>TRBV14|TRBJ2-5|NA|NA
CASSGETQYF
TGTGCCAGCAGCGGGGAGACCCAGTACTTC
>TRBV29-1|TRBJ2-7|NA|few
CSVTAGDYEQYF
TGCAGCGTTACGGCAGGGGATTACGAGCAGTACTTC
>TRBV2|TRBJ1-5|TRBD1|NA
CASSERGLNQPQHF
TGTGCCAGCAGTGAAAGGGGGCTCAATCAGCCCCAGCATTTT
>TRBV29-1|TRBJ2-2|TRBD1|few
CSVHLPGQGRAGELFF
TGCAGCGTTCACCTCCCAGGACAGGGGCGGGCCGGGGAGCTGTTTTTT
>TRBV13|TRBJ2-3|TRBD2|NA
CASSEAGGGTDTQYF
TGTGCCAGCAGCGAAGCGGGGGGTGGCACAGATACGCAGTATTTT
>TRBV7-9|TRBJ1-2|TRBD1|NA
CASTPPTGGVEGYTF
TGTGCCAGCACCCCCCCAACAGGGGGCGTGGAGGGCTACACCTTC
>TRBV29-1|TRBJ2-7|TRBD1|few
CSVVLGQAGRYEQYF
TGCAGCGTTGTACTTGGACAGGCCGGCCGCTACGAGCAGTACTTC
>TRBV27|TRBJ2-5|NA|NA
CASKSEYQETQYF
TGTGCCAGCAAAAGCGAGTACCAAGAGACCCAGTACTTC
>TRBV6-5|TRBJ2-3|TRBD2|NA
CASRLSGGWDTQYF
TGTGCCAGCAGGCTTAGCGGGGGGTGGGATACGCAGTATTTT
>TRBV11-2|TRBJ2-7|TRBD1|NA
CASSADRGRPYEQYF
TGTGCCAGCAGCGCCGACAGGGGACGGCCCTACGAGCAGTACTTC
>TRBV4-1|TRBJ2-7|NA|NA
CASSPGGEQYF
TGCGCCAGCAGCCCAGGGGGGGAGCAGTACTTC
>TRBV5-5|TRBJ2-7|TRBD1|NA
CASSWGQESYEQYF
TGTGCCAGCAGCTGGGGACAGGAAAGCTACGAGCAGTACTTC
>TRBV25-1|TRBJ1-1|NA|NA
CASTWRADTEAFF
TGTGCCAGCACTTGGAGAGCCGACACTGAAGCTTTCTTT
>TRBV5-1|TRBJ1-1|NA|NA
CASSPSGTEAFF
TGCGCCAGCAGCCCCAGTGGGACTGAAGCTTTCTTT
>TRBV5-6|TRBJ1-1|NA|NA
CASSLVVTEAFF
TGTGCCAGCAGCTTGGTCGTCACTGAAGCTTTCTTT
>TRBV5-4|TRBJ2-6|TRBD1|NA
CASSLLGQRSGANVLTF
TGTGCCAGCAGCTTGTTGGGACAGAGGTCTGGGGCCAACGTCCTGACTTTC
>TRBV4-1|TRBJ2-1|NA|NA
CASSQVIRRGSSYNEQFF
TGCGCCAGCAGCCAAGTCATAAGAAGGGGAAGCTCCTACAATGAGCAGTTCTTC
>TRBV6-5|TRBJ2-7|TRBD1|NA
CASSGQGKVYEQYF
TGTGCCAGCAGCGGACAGGGCAAGGTCTACGAGCAGTACTTC
>TRBV27|TRBJ2-3|NA|NA
CASSRGTDTQYF
TGTGCCAGCAGTAGGGGCACAGATACGCAGTATTTT
>TRBV13|TRBJ2-3|TRBD2|NA
CASSSLLAGTTDTQYF
TGTGCCAGCAGCTCTCTTCTAGCGGGGACCACAGATACGCAGTATTTT
>TRBV6-5|TRBJ1-5|NA|few
CASSSGQNSNQPQHF
TGTGCCAGCAGTTCCGGACAGAATAGCAATCAGCCCCAGCATTTT
>TRBV9|TRBJ1-2|TRBD1|NA
CASSEQGGNYGYTF
TGTGCCAGCAGCGAACAGGGGGGGAACTATGGCTACACCTTC
>TRBV9|TRBJ2-7|NA|NA
CASSVGSTYEQYF
TGTGCCAGCAGCGTAGGTTCCACCTACGAGCAGTACTTC
>TRBV4-1|TRBJ2-3|TRBD2|NA
CASSPTGGESDTQYF
TGCGCCAGCAGCCCGACCGGGGGGGAATCAGATACGCAGTATTTT
>TRBV9|TRBJ2-1|NA|NA
CASSGAVERYNEQFF
TGTGCCAGCAGCGGCGCGGTGGAACGGTACAATGAGCAGTTCTTC
>TRBV2|TRBJ2-1|TRBD1|NA
CASTESGGNEQFF
TGTGCCAGCACCGAATCAGGGGGCAATGAGCAGTTCTTC